These 11 T cell receptor beta chains originate from one sample sequenced in a study of blood T cell repertoires in COVID-19. Method: immunoSEQ multiplex PCR; TCRdb's copy keeps in-frame clones and lacks some. The sample consists of roughly 70,000 clones, 85% to 90% of them appearing once. The sequenced sample consisted of peripheral blood. These receptors all come from a man aged 80 or over with acute or convalescent COVID-19.

This chain connects TRBV12-3 or TRBV12-4 to TRBJ2-1; 12 bases fit TRBD1. V shed 6 bases, J shed 8 bases, and the junction held 2 bases outside the gene matches. The CDR3 is 13 residues long. The CDR3: CASRGQGAYEQFF. In DNA, the CDR3 is TGTGCCAGCAGGGGACAGGGGGCGTATGAGCAGTTCTTC.

This rearrangement joins TRBV25-1 to TRBJ1-4; D possibly corresponds to TRBD1 (6 bases). V lost 2 bases, J lost 4 bases, and 11 bases lay in between. This CDR3 has 15 residues. Germline CDR1 reads MGHDK; CDR2 reads SYGVNS. The CDR3 nucleotides read TGTGCCAGCAGTGAACAGGGGCCTAATAATGAAAAACTGTTTTTT. Its protein is CASSEQGPNNEKLFF.

The chain employs TRBV7-2 and TRBJ1-1; D uncertain. The CDR3 runs 12 residues. Trimming took 7 bases from V and 1 from J, leaving 7 bases between them. Germline CDR1 is SGHTA and CDR2 is FQGNSA. CDR3 DNA sequence: TGTGCCAGCATCCGGGGGAACACTGAAGCTTTCTTT. Its protein is CASIRGNTEAFF.

This clone was found once. This chain links TRBV7-8 with TRBJ2-1; 8 bases align to TRBD1. The V gene end was trimmed by 5 bases and the J gene end by 0 bases; junction bases not matched to a gene: 3. The CDR3 covers 15 residues. Germline V gene sequence: CDR1 SGHVS, CDR2 FQNEAQ. CDR3 residues: CASSRQGSSYNEQFF. CDR3 coding DNA: TGTGCCAGCAGCCGACAGGGGAGCTCCTACAATGAGCAGTTCTTC.

This clone appeared once. The chain combines TRBV9 with TRBJ1-3; the D is unclear. The CDR3 has 15 amino acids. Germline lookup yields CDR1 SGDLS and CDR2 YYNGEE. Trimming stripped 4 bases from V and 3 bases from J, with 14 bases between. CDR3 region: CASSPTGNLGNTIYF. In DNA, the CDR3 is TGTGCCAGCAGCCCGACCGGGAACCTTGGAAACACCATATATTTT.

CDR3 amino acids: CASSLRALGPQHF. Here the CDR3 DNA reads TGTGCCAGCAGTTTAAGAGCGTTGGGGCCCCAGCATTTT. The chain couples TRBV12-3 or TRBV12-4 to TRBJ1-5; D remains ambiguous. Trimming stripped 2 bases from V and 9 bases from J, with 11 bases between. The CDR3 is made up of 13 amino acids.

V is TRBV27 and J is TRBJ2-5; 11 positions agree with TRBD1. The V gene end was trimmed by 8 bases and the J gene end by 3 bases; junction bases not matched to a gene: 8. The CDR3 totals 15 residues. CDR1 MNHEY and CDR2 SMNVEV come from the germline V gene (reference sequence). CDR3 sequence: CASRRDRGFEETQYF. CDR3 bases: TGTGCCAGCCGACGGGACAGGGGGTTCGAAGAGACCCAGTACTTC.

The V gene is TRBV6-4, the J gene TRBJ1-6; D might be TRBD1 (5 bases). The CDR3 has 16 amino acids. Per the germline V gene, CDR1 is MRHNA and CDR2 is SNTAGT. The V end lost 4 bases, the J end lost 6 bases, and 16 bases lay between the germline ends. The CDR3 region is CASSATGLTGNSPLHF. CDR3 nucleotides: TGTGCCAGCAGTGCAACAGGTCTCACGGGTAATTCACCCCTCCACTTT.

The chain carries TRBV5-1 and TRBJ1-2, with D hard to call. V dropped 0 bases and J dropped 8 bases, with 8 bases sitting between them. The germline gives CDR1 SGHRS, CDR2 YFSETQ. This CDR3 comprises 12 residues. CDR3 nucleotide sequence: TGCGCCAGCAGCTTGGATGGGAGGGGCTACACCTTC. The encoded protein is CASSLDGRGYTF.

The V gene is TRBV4-1, the J gene TRBJ1-1; 7 bases are a match to TRBD1. Germline-derived CDR1 and CDR2 are MGHRA and YSYEKL. The ends lost 5 bases at V and 2 bases at J; junction bases unmatched: 8. The CDR3 runs to 15 residues. CDR3 in amino acids: CASSSFTGVNTEAFF. CDR3 nucleotide sequence: TGCGCCAGCAGCTCTTTCACAGGGGTCAACACTGAAGCTTTCTTT.

The rearrangement uses TRBV15 and TRBJ1-6, with no clear D. This CDR3 comprises 16 residues. With 1 base removed from V and 8 bases from J, the gap between germline ends came to 15 bases. Germline CDR1 and CDR2: LNHNV and YYDKDF (reference sequence). As DNA, the CDR3 is TGTGCCACCAGCAGAGTACGGAGTAATTATGATTCACCCCTCCACTTT. Its translation: CATSRVRSNYDSPLHF. The full variable domain, with the rest looked up from reference TRBV15 and TRBJ1-6, is DAMVIQNPRYQVTQFGKPVTLSCSQTLNHNVMYWYQQKSSQAPKLLFHYYDKDFNNEADTPDNFQSRRPNTSFCFLDIRSPGLGDTAMYLCATSRVRSNYDSPLHFGNGTRLTVT.